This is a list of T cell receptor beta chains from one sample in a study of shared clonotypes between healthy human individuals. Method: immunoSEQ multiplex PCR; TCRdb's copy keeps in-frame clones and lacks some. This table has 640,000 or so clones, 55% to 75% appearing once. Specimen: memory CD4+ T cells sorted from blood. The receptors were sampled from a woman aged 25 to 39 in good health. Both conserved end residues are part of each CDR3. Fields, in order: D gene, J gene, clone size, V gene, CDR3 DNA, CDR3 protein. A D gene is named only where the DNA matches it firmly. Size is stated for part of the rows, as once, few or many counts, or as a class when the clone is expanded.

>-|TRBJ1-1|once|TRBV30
TGTGCGGCCGGATACCCTGAAGCTTTCTTT
CAAGYPEAFF
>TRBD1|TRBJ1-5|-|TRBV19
TGTGCCAGTAGCCAAGAGGGACAGAGAACTCAGCCCCAGCATTTT
CASSQEGQRTQPQHF
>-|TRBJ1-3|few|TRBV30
TGTGCCTGGGACGGAGGGGGCTCTGGAAACACCATATATTTT
CAWDGGGSGNTIYF
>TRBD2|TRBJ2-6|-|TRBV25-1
TGTGCCAGCAGTCGGGGGGTCGTGGGGGCCAACGTCCTGACTTTC
CASSRGVVGANVLTF
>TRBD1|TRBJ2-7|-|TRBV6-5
TGTGCCAGCAGTCGCTCGGACAGGCCGGGTCCGGAGTACTTC
CASSRSDRPGPEYF
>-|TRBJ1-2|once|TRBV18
TGTGCCAGCTCTCCGAACCCCAATACTAGGGTCACAAACTATGGCTACACCTTC
CASSPNPNTRVTNYGYTF
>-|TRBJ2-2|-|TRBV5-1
TGCGCCAGCAGCTTCGGATATAACACCGGGGAGCTGTTTTTT
CASSFGYNTGELFF
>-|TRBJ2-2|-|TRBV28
TGTGCCAGCAGTTTATTTCCCGGCGACAAAAACACCGGGGAGCTGTTTTTT
CASSLFPGDKNTGELFF
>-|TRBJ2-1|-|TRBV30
TGTGCCTGGAGTACGGACCCGCGGTATGAGCAGTTCTTC
CAWSTDPRYEQFF
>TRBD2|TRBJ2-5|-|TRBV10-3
TGTGCCATCAGTGAGGCTAGCGGCCAAGAGACCCAGTACTTC
CAISEASGQETQYF
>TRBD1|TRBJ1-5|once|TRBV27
TGTGCCAGCAGTAAGGACAGGGGTAACAATCAGCCCCAGCATTTT
CASSKDRGNNQPQHF
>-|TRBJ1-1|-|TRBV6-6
TGTGCCAGCAGGACGAGTAACACTGAAGCTTTCTTT
CASRTSNTEAFF
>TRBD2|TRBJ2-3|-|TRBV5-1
TGCGCCAGCCTGAGCGGGAGTGGTACAGATACGCAGTATTTT
CASLSGSGTDTQYF
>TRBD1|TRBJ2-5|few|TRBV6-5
TGTGCCAGCAGTGGACAGGGGCCATGGGAGACCCAGTACTTC
CASSGQGPWETQYF
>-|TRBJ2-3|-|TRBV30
TGTGCCTGGAGCTATACGGGAGGCACAGATACGCAGTATTTT
CAWSYTGGTDTQYF
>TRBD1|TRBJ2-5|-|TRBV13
TGTGCCAGCAGGTGGACAGGTGACCAAGAGACCCAGTACTTC
CASRWTGDQETQYF
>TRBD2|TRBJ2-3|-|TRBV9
TGTGCCAGCAGCGTAGGATCGGGAGGGCCGAACTTCGATACGCAGTATTTT
CASSVGSGGPNFDTQYF
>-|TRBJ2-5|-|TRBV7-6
TGTGCCAGCAGTTTGGACGGGGAGGAGACCCAGTACTTC
CASSLDGEETQYF
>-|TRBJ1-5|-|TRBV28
TGTGCCAGCACGGGTTATAGCAATCAGCCCCAGCATTTT
CASTGYSNQPQHF
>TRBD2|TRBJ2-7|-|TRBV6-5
TGTGCCAGCAGCATTAGCGGGAGTCTCAACTACGAGCAGTACTTC
CASSISGSLNYEQYF
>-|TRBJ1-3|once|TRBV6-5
TGTGCCAGCAGTTTGGGGGGAACTGGAAACACCATATATTTT
CASSLGGTGNTIYF
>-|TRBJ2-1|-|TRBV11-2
TGTGCCAGCAGCTTAGATTTCGCGTCGGATGAGCAGTTCTTC
CASSLDFASDEQFF
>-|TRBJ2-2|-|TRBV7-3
TGTGCCAGCAGCCCGGACGGGGAGAACACCGGGGAGCTGTTTTTT
CASSPDGENTGELFF
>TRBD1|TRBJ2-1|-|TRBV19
TGTGCCAGTAGTCCGCAGACAGGGGGGAGGAATGAGCAGTTCTTC
CASSPQTGGRNEQFF
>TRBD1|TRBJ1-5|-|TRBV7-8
TGTGCCAGCAGCTTGGAGGGGGGGACAGGGCGCGTATTGGGCAATCAGCCCCAGCATTTT
CASSLEGGTGRVLGNQPQHF